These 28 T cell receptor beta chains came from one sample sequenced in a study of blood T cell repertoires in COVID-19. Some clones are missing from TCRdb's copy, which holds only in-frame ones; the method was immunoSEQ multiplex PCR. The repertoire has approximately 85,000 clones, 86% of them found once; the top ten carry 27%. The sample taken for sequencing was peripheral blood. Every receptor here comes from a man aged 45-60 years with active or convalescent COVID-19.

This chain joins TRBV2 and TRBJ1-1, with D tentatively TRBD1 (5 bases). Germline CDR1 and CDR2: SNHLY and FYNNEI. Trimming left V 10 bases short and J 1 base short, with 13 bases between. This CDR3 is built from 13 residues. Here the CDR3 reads CATRGTENTEAFF. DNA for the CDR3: TGTGCCACACGGGGGACGGAGAACACTGAAGCTTTCTTT.

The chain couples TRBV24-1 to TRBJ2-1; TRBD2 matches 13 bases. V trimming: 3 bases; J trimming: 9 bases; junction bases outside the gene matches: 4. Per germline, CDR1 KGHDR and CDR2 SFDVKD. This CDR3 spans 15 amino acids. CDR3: CATSDRTSGSGEQFF. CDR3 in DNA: TGTGCCACCAGTGATCGGACTAGCGGGAGTGGTGAGCAGTTCTTC.

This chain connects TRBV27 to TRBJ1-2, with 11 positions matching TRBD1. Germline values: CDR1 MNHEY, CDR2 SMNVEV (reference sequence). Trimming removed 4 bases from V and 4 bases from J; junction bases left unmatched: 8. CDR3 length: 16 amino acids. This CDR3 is CASSSRGQGASYGYTF. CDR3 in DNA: TGTGCCAGCAGTTCACGAGGACAGGGGGCCAGCTATGGCTACACCTTC.

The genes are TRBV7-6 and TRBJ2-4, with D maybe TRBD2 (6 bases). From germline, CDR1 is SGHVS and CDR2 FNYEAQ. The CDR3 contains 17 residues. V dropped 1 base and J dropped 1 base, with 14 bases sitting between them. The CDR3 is CASSLVGTGEAKNIQYF. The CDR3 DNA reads TGTGCCAGCAGCTTAGTTGGAACGGGAGAGGCCAAAAACATTCAGTACTTC.

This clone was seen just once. CDR3: CASSPLPGADTQYF. The CDR3, as DNA: TGTGCCAGCTCACCCCTACCGGGGGCAGATACGCAGTATTTT. The chain carries TRBV18 and TRBJ2-3, with a tentative D call TRBD2 (6 bases). The CDR3 has 14 residues. From germline, CDR1 is KGHSH and CDR2 LQKENI. V lost 3 bases, J lost 4 bases, and 11 bases lay in between.

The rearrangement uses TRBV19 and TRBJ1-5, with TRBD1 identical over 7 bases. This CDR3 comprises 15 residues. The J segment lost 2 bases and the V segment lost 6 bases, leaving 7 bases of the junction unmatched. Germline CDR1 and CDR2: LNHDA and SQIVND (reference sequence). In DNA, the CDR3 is TGTGCCAGTAGCCTCACAGGGGCTGGCAATCAGCCCCAGCATTTT. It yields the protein CASSLTGAGNQPQHF.

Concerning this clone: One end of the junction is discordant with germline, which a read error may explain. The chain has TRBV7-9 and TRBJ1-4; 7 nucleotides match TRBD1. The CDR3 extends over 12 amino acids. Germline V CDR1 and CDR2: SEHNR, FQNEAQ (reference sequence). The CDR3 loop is CASSLATDRPTF. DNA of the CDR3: TGTGCCAGCAGCTTAGCGACGGACAGGCCAACCTTT.

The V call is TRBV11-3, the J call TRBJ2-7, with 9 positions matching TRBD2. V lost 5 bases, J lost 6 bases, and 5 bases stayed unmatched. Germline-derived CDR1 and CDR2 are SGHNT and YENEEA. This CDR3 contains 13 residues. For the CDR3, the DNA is TGTGCCAGCAGCCCGCGGGGGGGCCTCGAGCAGTACTTC. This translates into CASSPRGGLEQYF.

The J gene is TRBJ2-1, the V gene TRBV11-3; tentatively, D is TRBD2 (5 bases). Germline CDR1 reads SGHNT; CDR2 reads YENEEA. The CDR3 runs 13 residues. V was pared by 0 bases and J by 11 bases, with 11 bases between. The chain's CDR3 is CASSLDGPTKQFF. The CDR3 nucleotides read TGTGCCAGCAGCTTAGATGGACCGACTAAGCAGTTCTTC.

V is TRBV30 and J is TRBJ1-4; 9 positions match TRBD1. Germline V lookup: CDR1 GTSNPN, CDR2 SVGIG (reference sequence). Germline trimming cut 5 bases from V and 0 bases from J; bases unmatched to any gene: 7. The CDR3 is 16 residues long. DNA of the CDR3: TGTGCCTGGCGTCGGACAGGGGTCGCAACTAATGAAAAACTGTTTTTT. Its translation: CAWRRTGVATNEKLFF.

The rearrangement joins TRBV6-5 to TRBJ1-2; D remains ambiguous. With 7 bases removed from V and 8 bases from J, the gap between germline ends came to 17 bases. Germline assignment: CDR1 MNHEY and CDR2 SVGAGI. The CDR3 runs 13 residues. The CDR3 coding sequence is TGTGCCAGCACCCTTGGCGGCGGAGGGGGCTACACCTTC. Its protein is CASTLGGGGGYTF.

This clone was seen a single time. CDR3 residues: CAWRATGGTIYNEQFF. CDR3 coding DNA: TGTGCCTGGAGAGCAACAGGGGGGACAATCTACAATGAGCAGTTCTTC. The chain recombines TRBV30 with TRBJ2-1; 8 bases are shared with TRBD1. The CDR3 spans 16 residues. V lost 3 bases to trimming and J lost 3 bases; unmatched junction nucleotides: 10. Per the germline V gene, CDR1 is GTSNPN and CDR2 is SVGIG (reference sequence).

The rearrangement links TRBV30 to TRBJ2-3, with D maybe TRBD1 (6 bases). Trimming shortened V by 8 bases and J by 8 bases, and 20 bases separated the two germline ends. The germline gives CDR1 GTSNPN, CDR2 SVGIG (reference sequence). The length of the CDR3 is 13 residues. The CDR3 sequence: CAHTGQIQGTQYF. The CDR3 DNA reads TGTGCCCACACTGGACAGATACAGGGTACGCAGTATTTT.

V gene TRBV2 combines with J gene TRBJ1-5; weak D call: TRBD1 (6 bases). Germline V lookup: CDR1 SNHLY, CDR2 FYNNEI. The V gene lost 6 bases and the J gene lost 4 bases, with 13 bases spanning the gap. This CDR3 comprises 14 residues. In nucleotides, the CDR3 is TGTGCCAGCAGGGGTACAGGGAGTAATCAGCCCCAGCATTTT. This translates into CASRGTGSNQPQHF.

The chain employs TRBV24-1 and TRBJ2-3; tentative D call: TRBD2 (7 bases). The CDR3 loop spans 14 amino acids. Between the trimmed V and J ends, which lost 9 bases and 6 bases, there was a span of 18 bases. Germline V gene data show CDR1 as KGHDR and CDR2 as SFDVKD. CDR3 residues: CATGGASGADTQYF. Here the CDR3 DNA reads TGTGCCACCGGGGGGGCTAGCGGCGCGGATACGCAGTATTTT.

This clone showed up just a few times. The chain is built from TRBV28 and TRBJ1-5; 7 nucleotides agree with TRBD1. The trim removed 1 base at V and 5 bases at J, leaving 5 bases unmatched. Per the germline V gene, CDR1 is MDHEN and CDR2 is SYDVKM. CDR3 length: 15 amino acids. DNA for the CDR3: TGTGCCAGCAGTTTATTGACCGACAGGGATCAGCCCCAGCATTTT. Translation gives CASSLLTDRDQPQHF.

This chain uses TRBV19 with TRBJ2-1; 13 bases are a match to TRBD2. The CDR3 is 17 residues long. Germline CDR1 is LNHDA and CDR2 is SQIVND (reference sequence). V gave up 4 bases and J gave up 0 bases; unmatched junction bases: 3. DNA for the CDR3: TGTGCCAGTAGTAAAACTAGCGGGAGGGCCTCCTACAATGAGCAGTTCTTC. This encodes CASSKTSGRASYNEQFF.

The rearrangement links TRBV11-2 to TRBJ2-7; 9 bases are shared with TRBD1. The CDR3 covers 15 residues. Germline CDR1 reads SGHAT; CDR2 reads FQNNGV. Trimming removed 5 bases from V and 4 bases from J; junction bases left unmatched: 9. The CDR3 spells CASSPIRDREYEQYF. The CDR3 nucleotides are TGTGCCAGCAGCCCTATCAGGGACAGGGAATACGAGCAGTACTTC.

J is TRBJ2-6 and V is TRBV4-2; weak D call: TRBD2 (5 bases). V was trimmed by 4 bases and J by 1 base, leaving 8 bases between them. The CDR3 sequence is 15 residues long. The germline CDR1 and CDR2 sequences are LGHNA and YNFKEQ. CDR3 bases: TGTGCCAGCAGCCCTCCGGGGTCTGGGGCCAACGTCCTGACTTTC. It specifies CASSPPGSGANVLTF.

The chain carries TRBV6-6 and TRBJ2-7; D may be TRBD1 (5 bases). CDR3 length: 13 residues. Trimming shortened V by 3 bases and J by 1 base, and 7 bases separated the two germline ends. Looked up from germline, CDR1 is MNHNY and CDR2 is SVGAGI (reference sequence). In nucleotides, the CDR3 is TGTGCCAGCAGTTATCAGGGATCCTACGAGCAGTACTTC. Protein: CASSYQGSYEQYF.

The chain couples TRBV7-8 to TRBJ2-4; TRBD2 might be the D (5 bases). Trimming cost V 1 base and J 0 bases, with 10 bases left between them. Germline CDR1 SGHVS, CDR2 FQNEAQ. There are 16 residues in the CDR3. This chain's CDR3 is CASSLERVLAKNIQYF. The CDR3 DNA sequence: TGTGCCAGCAGCTTAGAGAGGGTTTTAGCCAAAAACATTCAGTACTTC.

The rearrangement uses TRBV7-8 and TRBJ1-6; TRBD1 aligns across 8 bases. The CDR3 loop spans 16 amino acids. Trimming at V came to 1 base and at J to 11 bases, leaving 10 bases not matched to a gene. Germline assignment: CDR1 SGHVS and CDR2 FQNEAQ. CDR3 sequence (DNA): TGTGCCAGCAGCTTAGATTGGTCAGGGGGCCTGGCACCCCTCCACTTT. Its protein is CASSLDWSGGLAPLHF. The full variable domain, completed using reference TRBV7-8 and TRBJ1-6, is GAGVSQSPRYKVAKRGQDVALRCDPISGHVSLFWYQQALGQGPEFLTYFQNEAQLDKSGLPSDRFFAERPEGSVSTLKIQRTQQEDSAVYLCASSLDWSGGLAPLHFGNGTRLTVT.

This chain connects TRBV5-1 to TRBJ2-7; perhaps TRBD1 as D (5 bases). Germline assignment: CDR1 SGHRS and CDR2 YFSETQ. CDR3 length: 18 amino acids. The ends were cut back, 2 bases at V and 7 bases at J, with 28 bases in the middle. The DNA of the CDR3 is TGCGCCAGCAGCTTAGAGACAGTTGGCTCCTCCCTTACGATGGAGCAGTACTTC. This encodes CASSLETVGSSLTMEQYF.

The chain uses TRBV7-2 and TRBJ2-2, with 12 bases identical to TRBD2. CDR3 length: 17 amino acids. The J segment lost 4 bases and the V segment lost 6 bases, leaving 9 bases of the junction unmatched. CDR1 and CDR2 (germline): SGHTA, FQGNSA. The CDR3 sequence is CASRRLAGAGGTGELFF. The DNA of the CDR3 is TGTGCCAGCAGGAGACTAGCGGGGGCCGGGGGCACCGGGGAGCTGTTTTTT.

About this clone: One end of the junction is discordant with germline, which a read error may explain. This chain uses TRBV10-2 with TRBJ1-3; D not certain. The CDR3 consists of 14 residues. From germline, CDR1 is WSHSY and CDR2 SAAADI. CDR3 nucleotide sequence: TGCGCCAGCAGCCTTTTGAGTTTTGGAGACACCATATATTTT. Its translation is CASSLLSFGDTIYF.

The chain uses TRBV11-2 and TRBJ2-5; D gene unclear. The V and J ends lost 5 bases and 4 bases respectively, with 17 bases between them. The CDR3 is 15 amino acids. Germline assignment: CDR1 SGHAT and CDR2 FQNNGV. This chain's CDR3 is CASSLHPSARETQYF. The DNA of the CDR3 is TGTGCCAGCAGCCTCCACCCCTCAGCGAGAGAGACCCAGTACTTC.

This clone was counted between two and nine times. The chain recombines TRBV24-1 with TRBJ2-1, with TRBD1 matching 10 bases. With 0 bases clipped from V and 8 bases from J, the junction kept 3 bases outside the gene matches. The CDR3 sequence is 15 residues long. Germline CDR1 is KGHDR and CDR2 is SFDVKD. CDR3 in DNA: TGTGCCACCAGTGATTTGCAGACAGGGGGCTATGAGCAGTTCTTC. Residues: CATSDLQTGGYEQFF.

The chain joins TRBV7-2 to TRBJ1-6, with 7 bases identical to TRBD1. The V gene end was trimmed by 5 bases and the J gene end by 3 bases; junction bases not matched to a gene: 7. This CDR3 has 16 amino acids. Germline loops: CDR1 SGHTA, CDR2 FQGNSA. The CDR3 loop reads CASSISGQVYNSPLHF. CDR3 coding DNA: TGTGCCAGCAGCATATCTGGACAGGTCTATAATTCACCCCTCCACTTT.